This T cell receptor beta chain was captured in a study of shared clonotypes between healthy human individuals. Assay used: immunoSEQ multiplex PCR; TCRdb lists only in-frame clones, some missing. The sample records about 1 million clones, about 80% being singletons. Looked up from germline, CDR1 is SGHTA and CDR2 is FQGTGA. This CDR3 is 15 amino acids long. V was clipped by 1 base and J by 8 bases; unmatched bases: 7. The sequence came from a young man in good health. The specimen was memory CD4+ T cells sorted from blood. Subset reported: CD45RA-negative fraction. This chain connects TRBV7-3 to TRBJ2-1; 8 bases are shared with TRBD1. In DNA, the CDR3 is TGTGCCAGCAGCTTAAGGACAGGGCGTGTTGATGAGCAGTTCTTC. Its translation is CASSLRTGRVDEQFF.